This T cell receptor beta chain was obtained from a study of blood T cells in healthy people across ages. Primers used in a second PCR of roughly 6 to 12 cycles were a sample-barcoded 5' primer and a J-beta primer mix. TCRdb used MiXCR to reprocess the 5' RACE reads, holding one entry per CDR3 protein. The sample includes 980,000 or so distinct CDR3 sequences, under 50% of them seen just once. CDR3 length: 17 residues. V was pared by 4 bases and J by 3 bases, with 19 bases between. CDR1 is SGDLS, CDR2 YYNGEE, per germline. With regard to this clonotype: Its cognate antigen is unknown.

General study points: Long-lived donors exceeded aged donors in naive CD4+ cells and diversity. In older individuals, TCR beta diversity per million T cells was lower, falling roughly linearly with age. Unsorted PBMCs ruled out conclusive naive versus antigen-experienced comparison. The diversity estimates, figures obtained from one million T cells, were considered underestimates.

Material for sequencing was blood. This clonotype originated in a man younger than 45 in good health. The genes are TRBV9 and TRBJ2-2, with a weak D call TRBD2 (6 bases). The CDR3 nucleotides are TGTGCCAGCAGCTTTACTTGGGGGGAAGTAGACACCGGGGAGCTGTTTTTT. It is translated as CASSFTWGEVDTGELFF.